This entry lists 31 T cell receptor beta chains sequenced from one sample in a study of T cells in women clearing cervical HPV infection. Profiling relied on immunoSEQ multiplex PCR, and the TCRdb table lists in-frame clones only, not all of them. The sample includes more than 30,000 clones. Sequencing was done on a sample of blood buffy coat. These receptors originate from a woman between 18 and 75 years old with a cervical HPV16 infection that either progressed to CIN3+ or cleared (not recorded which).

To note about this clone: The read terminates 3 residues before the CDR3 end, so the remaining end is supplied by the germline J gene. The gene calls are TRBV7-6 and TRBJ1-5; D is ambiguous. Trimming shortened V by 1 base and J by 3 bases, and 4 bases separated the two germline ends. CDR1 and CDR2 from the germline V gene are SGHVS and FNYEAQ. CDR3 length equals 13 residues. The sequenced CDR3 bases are TGTGCCAGCAGCTTAGAGGTCAATCAGCCC. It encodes CASSLEVNQP. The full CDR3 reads CASSLEVNQPQHF.

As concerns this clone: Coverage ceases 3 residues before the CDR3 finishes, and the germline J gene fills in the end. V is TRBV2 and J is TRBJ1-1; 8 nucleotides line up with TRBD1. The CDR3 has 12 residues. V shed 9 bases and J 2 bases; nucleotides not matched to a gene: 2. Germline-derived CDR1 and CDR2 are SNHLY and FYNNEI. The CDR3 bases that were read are TGTGCCAGAGGACAGGGTAACACTGAA. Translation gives CARGQGNTE. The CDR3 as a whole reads CARGQGNTEAFF.

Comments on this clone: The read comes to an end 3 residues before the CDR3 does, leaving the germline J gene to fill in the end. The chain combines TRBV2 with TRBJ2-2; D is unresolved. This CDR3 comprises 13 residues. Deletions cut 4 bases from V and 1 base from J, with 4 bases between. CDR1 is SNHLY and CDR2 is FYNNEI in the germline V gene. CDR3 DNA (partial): TGTGCCAGCAGTGCACTGAACACCGGGGAG. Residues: CASSALNTGE. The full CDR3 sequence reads CASSALNTGELFF.

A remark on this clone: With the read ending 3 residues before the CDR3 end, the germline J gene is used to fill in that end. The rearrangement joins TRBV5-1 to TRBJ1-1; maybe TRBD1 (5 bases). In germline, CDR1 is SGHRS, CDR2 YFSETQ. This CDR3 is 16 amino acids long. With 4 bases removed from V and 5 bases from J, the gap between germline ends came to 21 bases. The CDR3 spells CASSPGPGGGDTEAFF. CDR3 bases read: TGCGCCAGCAGCCCGGGACCGGGGGGTGGGGATACTGAA.

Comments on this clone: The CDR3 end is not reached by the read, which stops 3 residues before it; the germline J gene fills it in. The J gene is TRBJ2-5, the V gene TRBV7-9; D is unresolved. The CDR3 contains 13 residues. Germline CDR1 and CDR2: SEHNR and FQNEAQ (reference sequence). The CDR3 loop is CASSLVDPDTQYF. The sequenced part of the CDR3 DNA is TGTGCCAGCAGCTTAGTCGATCCAGATACC. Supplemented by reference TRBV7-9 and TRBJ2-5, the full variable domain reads DTGVSQNPRHKITKRGQNVTFRCDPISEHNRLYWYRQTLGQGPEFLTYFQNEAQLEKSRLLSDRFSAERPKGSFSTLEIQRTEQGDSAMYLCASSLVDPDTQYFGPGTRLLVL.

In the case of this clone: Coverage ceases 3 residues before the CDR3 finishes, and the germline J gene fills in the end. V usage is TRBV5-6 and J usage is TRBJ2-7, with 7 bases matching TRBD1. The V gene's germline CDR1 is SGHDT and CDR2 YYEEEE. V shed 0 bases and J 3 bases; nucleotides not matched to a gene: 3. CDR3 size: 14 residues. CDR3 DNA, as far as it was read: TGTGCCAGCAGCTTGGGACAGGGTCTCTACGAG. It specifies CASSLGQGLYE. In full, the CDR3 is CASSLGQGLYEQYF.

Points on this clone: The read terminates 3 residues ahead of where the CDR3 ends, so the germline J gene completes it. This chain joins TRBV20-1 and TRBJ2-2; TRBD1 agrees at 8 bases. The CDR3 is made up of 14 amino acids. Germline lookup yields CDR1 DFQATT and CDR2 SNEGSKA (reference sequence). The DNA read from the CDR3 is TGCAGTGTTCCTCCGACAGGGGTCCCTGAAAAG. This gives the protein CSVPPTGVPEK. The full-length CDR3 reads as CSVPPTGVPEKLFF.

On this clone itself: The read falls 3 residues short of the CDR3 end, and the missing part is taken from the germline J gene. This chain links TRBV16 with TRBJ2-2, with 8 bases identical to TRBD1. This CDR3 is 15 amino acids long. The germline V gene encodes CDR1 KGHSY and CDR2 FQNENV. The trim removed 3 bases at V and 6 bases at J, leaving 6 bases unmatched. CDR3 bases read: TGTGCCAGCAGCCAGCTGGACAGGGAAGCCGGGGAG. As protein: CASSQLDREAGE. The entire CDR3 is CASSQLDREAGELFF.

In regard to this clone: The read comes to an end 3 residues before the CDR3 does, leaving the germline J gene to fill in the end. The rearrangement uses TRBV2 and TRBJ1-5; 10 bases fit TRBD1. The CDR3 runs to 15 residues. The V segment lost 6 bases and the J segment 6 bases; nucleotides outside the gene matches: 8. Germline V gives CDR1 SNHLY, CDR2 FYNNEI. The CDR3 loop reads CASSWGQGPGQPQHF. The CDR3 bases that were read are TGTGCCAGCAGCTGGGGACAGGGGCCCGGTCAGCCC.

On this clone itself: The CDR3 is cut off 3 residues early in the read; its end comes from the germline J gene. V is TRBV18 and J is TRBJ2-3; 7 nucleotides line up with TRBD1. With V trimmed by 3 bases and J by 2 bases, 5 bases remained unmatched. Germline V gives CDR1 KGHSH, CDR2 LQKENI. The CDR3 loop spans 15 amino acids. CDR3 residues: CASSPQTGSTDTQYF. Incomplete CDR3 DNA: TGTGCCAGCTCACCCCAGACAGGGTCCACAGATACG.

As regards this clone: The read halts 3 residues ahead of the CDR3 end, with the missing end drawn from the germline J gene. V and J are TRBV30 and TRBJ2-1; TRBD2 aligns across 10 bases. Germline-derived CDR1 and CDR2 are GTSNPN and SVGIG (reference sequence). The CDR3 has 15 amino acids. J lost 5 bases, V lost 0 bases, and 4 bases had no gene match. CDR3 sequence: CAWSVGLAGDNEQFF. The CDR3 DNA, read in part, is TGTGCCTGGAGTGTAGGTCTAGCGGGGGACAATGAG.

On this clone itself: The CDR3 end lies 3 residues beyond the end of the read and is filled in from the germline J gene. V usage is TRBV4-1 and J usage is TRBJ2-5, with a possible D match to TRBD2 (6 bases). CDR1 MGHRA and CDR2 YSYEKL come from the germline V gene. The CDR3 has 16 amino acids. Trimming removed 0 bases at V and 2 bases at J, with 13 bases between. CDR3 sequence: CASSQEFPGLQETQYF. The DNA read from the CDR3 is TGCGCCAGCAGCCAAGAGTTCCCGGGACTGCAAGAGACC.

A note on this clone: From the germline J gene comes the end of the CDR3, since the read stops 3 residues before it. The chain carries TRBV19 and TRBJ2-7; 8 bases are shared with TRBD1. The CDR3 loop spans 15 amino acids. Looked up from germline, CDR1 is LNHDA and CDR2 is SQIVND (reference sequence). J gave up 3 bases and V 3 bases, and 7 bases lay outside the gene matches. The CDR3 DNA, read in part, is TGTGCCAGTAGTATTGTGGCAGGGGGCCACTACGAG. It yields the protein CASSIVAGGHYE. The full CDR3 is CASSIVAGGHYEQYF.

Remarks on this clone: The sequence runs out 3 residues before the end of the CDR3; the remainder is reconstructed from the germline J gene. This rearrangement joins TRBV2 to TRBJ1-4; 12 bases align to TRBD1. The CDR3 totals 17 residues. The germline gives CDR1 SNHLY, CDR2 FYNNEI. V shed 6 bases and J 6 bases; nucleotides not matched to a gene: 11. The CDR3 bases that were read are TGTGCCAGCAGAGCCTTACGGGGACAGGGGGCGGATGAAAAA. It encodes CASRALRGQGADEK. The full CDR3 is CASRALRGQGADEKLFF.

The CDR3 loop reads CASSESSGANVLFF. The sequenced part of the CDR3 DNA is TGTGCCAGCAGCGAGAGCTCTGGGGCCAACGTA. The chain combines TRBV13 with TRBJ1-4, with D possibly matching TRBD1 (5 bases). The CDR3 end lies 3 residues beyond the end of the read and is filled in from the germline J gene. The CDR3 length is 14 residues. Per germline, CDR1 PRHDT and CDR2 FYEKMQ (reference sequence).

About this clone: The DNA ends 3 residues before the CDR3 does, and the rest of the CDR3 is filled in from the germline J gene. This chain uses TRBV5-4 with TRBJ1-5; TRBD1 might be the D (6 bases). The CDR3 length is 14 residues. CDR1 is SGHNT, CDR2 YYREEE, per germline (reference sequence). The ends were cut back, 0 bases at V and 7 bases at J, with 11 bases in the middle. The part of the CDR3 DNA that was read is TGTGCCAGCAGCTTGGCGGGGGGCCGGCAGCCC. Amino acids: CASSLAGGRQP. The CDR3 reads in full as CASSLAGGRQPQHF. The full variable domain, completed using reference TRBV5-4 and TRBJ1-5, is ETGVTQSPTHLIKTRGQQVTLRCSSQSGHNTVSWYQQALGQGPQFIFQYYREEENGRGNFPPRFSGLQFPNYSSELNVNALELDDSALYLCASSLAGGRQPQHFGDGTRLSIL.

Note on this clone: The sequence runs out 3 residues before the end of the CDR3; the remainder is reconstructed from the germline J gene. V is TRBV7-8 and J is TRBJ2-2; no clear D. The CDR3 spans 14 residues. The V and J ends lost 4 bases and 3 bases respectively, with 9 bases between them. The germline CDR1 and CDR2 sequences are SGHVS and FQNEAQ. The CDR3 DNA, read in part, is TGTGCCAGCAGCTCTAGATTTGACACCGGGGAG. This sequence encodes CASSSRFDTGE. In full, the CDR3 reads CASSSRFDTGELFF.

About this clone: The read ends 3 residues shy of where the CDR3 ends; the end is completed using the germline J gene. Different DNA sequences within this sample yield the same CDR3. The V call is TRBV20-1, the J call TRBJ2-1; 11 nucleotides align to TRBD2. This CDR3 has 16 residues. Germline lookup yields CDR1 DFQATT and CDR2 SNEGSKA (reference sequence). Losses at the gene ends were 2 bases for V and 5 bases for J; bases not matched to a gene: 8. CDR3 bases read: TGCAGTGCTAGACCCCCTGGACTAGCGGGCGACAATGAG. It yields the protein CSARPPGLAGDNE. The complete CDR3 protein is CSARPPGLAGDNEQFF.

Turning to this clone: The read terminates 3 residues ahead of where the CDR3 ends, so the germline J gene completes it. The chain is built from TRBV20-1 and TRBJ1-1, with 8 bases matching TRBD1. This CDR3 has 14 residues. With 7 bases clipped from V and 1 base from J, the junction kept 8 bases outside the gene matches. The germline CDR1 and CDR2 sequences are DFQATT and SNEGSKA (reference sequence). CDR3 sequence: CSVKQGESNTEAFF. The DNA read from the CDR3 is TGCAGTGTTAAACAGGGGGAATCGAACACTGAA.

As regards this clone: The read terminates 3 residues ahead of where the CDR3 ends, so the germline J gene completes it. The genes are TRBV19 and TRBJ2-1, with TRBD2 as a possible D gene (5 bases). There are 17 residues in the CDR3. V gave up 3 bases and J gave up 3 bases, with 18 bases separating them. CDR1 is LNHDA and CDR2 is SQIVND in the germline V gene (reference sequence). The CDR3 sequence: CASSILDFRTRYNEQFF. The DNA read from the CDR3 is TGTGCCAGTAGTATCTTGGACTTCCGAACCCGCTACAATGAG.

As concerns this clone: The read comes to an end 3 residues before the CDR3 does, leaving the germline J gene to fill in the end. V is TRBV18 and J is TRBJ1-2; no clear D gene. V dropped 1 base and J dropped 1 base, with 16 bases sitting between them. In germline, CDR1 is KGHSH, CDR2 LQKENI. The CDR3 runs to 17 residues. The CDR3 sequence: CASSPRSRGNYNYGYTF. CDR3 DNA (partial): TGTGCCAGCTCACCACGGTCGCGGGGAAATTATAACTATGGC.

The part of the CDR3 DNA that was read is TGTGCCAGCAGCTCAGGACTAGCGGGGTGGAATGAG. It specifies CASSSGLAGWNE. The full CDR3 protein reads CASSSGLAGWNEQFF. The chain employs TRBV7-9 and TRBJ2-1, with 12 bases lining up with TRBD2. Read data end 3 residues before the CDR3 end; the end is taken from the germline J gene. Germline V gene lookup returns CDR1 SEHNR and CDR2 FQNEAQ (reference sequence). V lost 4 bases, J lost 7 bases, and 5 bases stayed unmatched. The CDR3 sequence is 15 residues long.

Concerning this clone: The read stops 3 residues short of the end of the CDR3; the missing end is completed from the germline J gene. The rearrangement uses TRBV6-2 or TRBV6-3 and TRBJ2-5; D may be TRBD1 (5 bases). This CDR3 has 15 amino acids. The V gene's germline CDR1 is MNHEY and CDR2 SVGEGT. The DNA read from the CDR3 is TGTGCCAGCAGTTACTCCACAGGTCCTCTCCCTACC. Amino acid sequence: CASSYSTGPLPT. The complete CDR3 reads CASSYSTGPLPTQYF.

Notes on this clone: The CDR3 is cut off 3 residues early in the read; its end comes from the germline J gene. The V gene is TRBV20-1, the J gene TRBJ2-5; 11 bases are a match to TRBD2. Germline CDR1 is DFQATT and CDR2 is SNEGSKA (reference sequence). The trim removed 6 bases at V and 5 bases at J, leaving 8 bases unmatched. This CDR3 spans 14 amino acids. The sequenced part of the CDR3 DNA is TGCAGTGCCAAGGGGACTAGCGGCTGGGAGACC. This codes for CSAKGTSGWET. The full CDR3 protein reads CSAKGTSGWETQYF.

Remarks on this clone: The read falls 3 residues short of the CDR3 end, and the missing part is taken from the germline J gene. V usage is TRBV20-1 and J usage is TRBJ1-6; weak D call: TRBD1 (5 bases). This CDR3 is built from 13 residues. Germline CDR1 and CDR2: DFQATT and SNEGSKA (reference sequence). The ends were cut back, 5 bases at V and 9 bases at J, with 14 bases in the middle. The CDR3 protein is CSAPDTLGSPLHF. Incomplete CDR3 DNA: TGCAGTGCTCCGGACACTCTTGGTTCACCC.

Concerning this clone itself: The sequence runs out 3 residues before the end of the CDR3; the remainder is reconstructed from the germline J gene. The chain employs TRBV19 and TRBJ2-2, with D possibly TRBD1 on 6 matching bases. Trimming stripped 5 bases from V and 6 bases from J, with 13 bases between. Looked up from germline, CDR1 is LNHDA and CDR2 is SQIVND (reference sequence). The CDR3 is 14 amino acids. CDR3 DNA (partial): TGTGCCAGTAGTTTGACAGGAAGGTCCGGGGAG. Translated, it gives CASSLTGRSGE. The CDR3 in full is CASSLTGRSGELFF.

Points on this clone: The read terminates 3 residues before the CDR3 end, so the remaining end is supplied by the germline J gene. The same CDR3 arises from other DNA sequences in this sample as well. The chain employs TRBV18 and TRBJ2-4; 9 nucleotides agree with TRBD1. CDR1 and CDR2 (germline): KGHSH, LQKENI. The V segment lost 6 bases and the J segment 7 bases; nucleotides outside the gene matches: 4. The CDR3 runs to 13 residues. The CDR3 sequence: CASSPGQGNIQYF. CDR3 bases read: TGTGCCAGCTCCCCTGGACAGGGGAACATT.

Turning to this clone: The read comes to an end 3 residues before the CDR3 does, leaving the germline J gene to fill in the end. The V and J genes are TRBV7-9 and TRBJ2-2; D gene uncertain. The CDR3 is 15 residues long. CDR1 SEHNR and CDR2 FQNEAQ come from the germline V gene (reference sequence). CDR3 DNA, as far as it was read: TGTGCCAGCAGCTACCCCGCCGCAACTAATGAAAAG. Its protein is CASSYPAATNEK. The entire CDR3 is CASSYPAATNEKLFF.

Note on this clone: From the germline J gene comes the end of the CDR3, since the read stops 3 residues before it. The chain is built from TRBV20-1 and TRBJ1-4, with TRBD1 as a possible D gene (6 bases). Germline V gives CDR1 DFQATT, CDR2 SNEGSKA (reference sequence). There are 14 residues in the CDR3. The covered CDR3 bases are TGCAGTGCTAGGGAGGACAGCCACTATTCACCA. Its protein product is CSAREDSHYSP. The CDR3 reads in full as CSAREDSHYSPLFF.

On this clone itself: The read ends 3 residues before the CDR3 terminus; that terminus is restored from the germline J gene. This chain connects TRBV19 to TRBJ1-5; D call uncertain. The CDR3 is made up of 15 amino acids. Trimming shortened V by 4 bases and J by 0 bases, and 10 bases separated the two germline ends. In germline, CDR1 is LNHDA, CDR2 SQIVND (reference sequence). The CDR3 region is CASSSRQNSNQPQHF. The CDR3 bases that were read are TGTGCCAGTAGTAGCAGGCAAAATAGCAATCAGCCC.

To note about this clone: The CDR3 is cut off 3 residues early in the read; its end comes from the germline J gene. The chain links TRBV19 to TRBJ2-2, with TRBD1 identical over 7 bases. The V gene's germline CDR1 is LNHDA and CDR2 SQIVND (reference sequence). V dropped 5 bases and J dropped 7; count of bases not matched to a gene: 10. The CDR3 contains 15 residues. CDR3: CASSPGTDVIGELFF. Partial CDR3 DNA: TGTGCCAGTAGTCCCGGGACAGACGTGATCGGGGAG.